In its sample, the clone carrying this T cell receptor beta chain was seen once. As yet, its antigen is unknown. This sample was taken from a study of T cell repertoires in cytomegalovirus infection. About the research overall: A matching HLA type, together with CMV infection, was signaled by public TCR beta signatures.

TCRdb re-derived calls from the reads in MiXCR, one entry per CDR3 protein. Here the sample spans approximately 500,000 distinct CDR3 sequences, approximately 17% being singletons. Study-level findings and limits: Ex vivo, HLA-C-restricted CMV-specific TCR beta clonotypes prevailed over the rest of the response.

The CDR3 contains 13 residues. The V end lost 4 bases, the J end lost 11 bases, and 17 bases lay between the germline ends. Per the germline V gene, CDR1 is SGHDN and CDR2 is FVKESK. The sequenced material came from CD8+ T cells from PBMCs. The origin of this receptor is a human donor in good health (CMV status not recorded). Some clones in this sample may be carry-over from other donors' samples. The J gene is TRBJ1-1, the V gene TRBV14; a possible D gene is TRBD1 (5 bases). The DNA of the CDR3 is TGTGCCAGCAGCCCAGGGACCGCTCACGGGGCTTTCTTT. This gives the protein CASSPGTAHGAFF.